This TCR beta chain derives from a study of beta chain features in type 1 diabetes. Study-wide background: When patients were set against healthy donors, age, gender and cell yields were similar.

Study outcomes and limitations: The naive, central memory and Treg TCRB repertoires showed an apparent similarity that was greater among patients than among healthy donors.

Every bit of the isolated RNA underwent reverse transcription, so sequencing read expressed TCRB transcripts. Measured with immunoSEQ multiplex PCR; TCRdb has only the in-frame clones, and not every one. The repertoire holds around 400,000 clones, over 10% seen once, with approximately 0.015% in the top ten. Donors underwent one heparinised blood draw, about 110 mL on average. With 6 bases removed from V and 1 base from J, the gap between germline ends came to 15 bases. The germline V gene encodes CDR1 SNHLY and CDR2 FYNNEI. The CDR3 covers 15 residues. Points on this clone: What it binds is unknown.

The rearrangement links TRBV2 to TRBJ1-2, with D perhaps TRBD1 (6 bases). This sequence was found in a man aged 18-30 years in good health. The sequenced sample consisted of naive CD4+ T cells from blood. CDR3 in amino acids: CASRILQGFNYGYTF. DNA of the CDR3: TGTGCCAGCAGAATACTACAGGGATTTAACTATGGCTACACCTTC.